This T cell receptor (beta chain) was sequenced in a study of T cell repertoires in cytomegalovirus infection. The overall study: Public signatures in TCR beta pointed to CMV infection and matching HLA type.

Study-level points and caveats: Of the TCR beta families, the public ones yielded a cumulative frequency that identified carriers of CMV plus the relevant HLA. In two of eight donors, the top clonotype was HLA-C-restricted CMV-specific.

With 2 bases removed from V and 0 bases from J, the gap between germline ends came to 17 bases. Germline assignment: CDR1 SNHLY and CDR2 FYNNEI. The length of the CDR3 is 19 residues. A remark on this clonotype: Its specificity is not known.

TCRdb independently ran MiXCR on the reads; one entry per CDR3 protein. This table holds hundreds of thousands of distinct CDR3 sequences, around a sixth found once. The chain combines TRBV2 with TRBJ1-6, with D perhaps matching TRBD1 (6 bases). Sequenced: PBMCs. This receptor was obtained from a human donor in good health (CMV status not recorded). Some clones in this sample may be carry-over from other donors' samples. The CDR3 DNA is TGTGCCAGCAGTGAATGGAGATCAGGGGCCAGCTCCTATAATTCACCCCTCCACTTT. Translating gives CASSEWRSGASSYNSPLHF.